The 30 T cell receptor beta chains in this list originate from one sample, sequenced in a study of CD8 T cells in ankylosing spondylitis. MiXCR was run by TCRdb on the 5' RACE reads, yielding one entry per CDR3 protein. The sample consists of 25,000 to 35,000 distinct CDR3 sequences, approximately 15% of them appearing once. Sequencing used blood. These receptors all stem from a male donor with ankylosing spondylitis or in good health (not recorded which).

This rearrangement joins TRBV9 to TRBJ2-2; the match to TRBD1 covers 8 bases. V dropped 1 base and J dropped 5; count of bases not matched to a gene: 4. Germline-derived CDR1 and CDR2 are SGDLS and YYNGEE. The length of the CDR3 is 15 residues. CDR3 nucleotide sequence: TGTGCCAGCAGCGTAACACAGGGGGTAACCGGGGAGCTGTTTTTT. Encoded protein: CASSVTQGVTGELFF.

The V and J genes are TRBV5-1 and TRBJ1-1; no reliable D call. The CDR3 covers 14 residues. From germline, CDR1 is SGHRS and CDR2 YFSETQ. Trimming took 4 bases from V and 0 from J, leaving 10 bases between them. For the CDR3, the DNA is TGCGCCAGCAGCCGGCAGTACATGAACACTGAAGCTTTCTTT. Translating it yields CASSRQYMNTEAFF.

The chain uses TRBV12-3 or TRBV12-4 and TRBJ1-1, with 7 bases fitting TRBD1. With 6 bases clipped from V and 5 bases from J, the junction kept 9 bases outside the gene matches. The CDR3 is 14 residues long. CDR3 sequence reads: CASSRGQVETEAFF. The CDR3 DNA reads TGTGCCAGCAGCCGAGGACAGGTCGAGACTGAAGCTTTCTTT.

This clonotype has ten or more counts. The chain uses TRBV5-1 and TRBJ2-7; D gene ambiguous. This CDR3 spans 16 amino acids. CDR1 and CDR2 (germline): SGHRS, YFSETQ. Between the trimmed V and J ends, which lost 0 bases and 0 bases, there was a span of 13 bases. The CDR3 DNA is TGCGCCAGCAGCTTGGCGACGGGCTTGAGCTCCTACGAGCAGTACTTC. It codes for CASSLATGLSSYEQYF.

Details on this clonotype: A read error may account for a junction end that differs from germline. J is TRBJ1-1 and V is TRBV20-1; D gene uncertain. This CDR3 comprises 14 residues. Germline CDR1 is DFQATT and CDR2 is SNEGSKA (reference sequence). The chain's CDR3 is CSARGWPQNTEAFF. DNA of the CDR3: TGCAGTGCAAGAGGGTGGCCCCAGAACACTGAAGCTTTTTTT.

This clonotype rates as medium-sized. The V call is TRBV20-1, the J call TRBJ2-5, with 13 bases matching TRBD2. Germline values: CDR1 DFQATT, CDR2 SNEGSKA (reference sequence). The CDR3 extends over 15 amino acids. Trimming removed 6 bases from V and 1 base from J; junction bases left unmatched: 5. CDR3 nucleotide sequence: TGCAGTGCCCAACTAGCGGGAGGGGGCCAAGAGACCCAGTACTTC. Its translation: CSAQLAGGGQETQYF.

Remarks on this clonotype: At one end, the junction sequence differs from germline, possibly due to a read error. The V call is TRBV20-1, the J call TRBJ1-1; no firm D call. The CDR3 totals 12 residues. Germline CDR1 and CDR2: DFQATT and SNEGSKA (reference sequence). The CDR3 sequence is CCAGPRNTEAFF. In nucleotides, the CDR3 is TGCTGTGCCGGACCCAGGAACACTGAAGCTTTCTTT.

The chain links TRBV6-6 to TRBJ2-2; D possibly matches TRBD1 or TRBD2 (6 bases each). The CDR3 is 15 amino acids. Germline V CDR1 and CDR2: MNHNY, SVGAGI (reference sequence). V lost 0 bases, J lost 4 bases, and 9 bases lay in between. CDR3 sequence reads: CASSYSGGSTGELFF. CDR3 coding DNA: TGTGCCAGCAGTTACTCGGGGGGCAGCACCGGGGAGCTGTTTTTT.

On this clonotype: A read error may produce the germline difference seen at one junction end. The chain is built from TRBV28 and TRBJ2-7, with D unclear. This CDR3 is built from 13 residues. Per the germline V gene, CDR1 is MDHEN and CDR2 is SYDVKM. The CDR3 bases are TGTGCCAGCAGCTTATCCGCCACCGGCGAGCAGTACTTC. Translated: CASSLSATGEQYF.

This clonotype came up many times. Relative to the germline gene, one junction end is altered; a read error may explain this. The rearrangement joins TRBV7-7 to TRBJ2-5, with D unclear. Germline V gene sequence: CDR1 SSHAT, CDR2 FNYEAQ (reference sequence). The CDR3 has 13 residues. The CDR3 region is CASSKEPQETQYF. The CDR3 nucleotides read TGTGCTAGCAGCAAAGAACCCCAAGAGACCCAGTACTTC.

This clonotype was counted at least ten times. The V and J genes are TRBV20-1 and TRBJ2-5; no clear D gene. Germline V gene sequence: CDR1 DFQATT, CDR2 SNEGSKA (reference sequence). The CDR3 totals 12 residues. V lost 4 bases and J 4 bases, leaving 10 bases between the germline ends. CDR3 sequence (DNA): TGCAGTGCTAAAAATGGCGTAGAGACCCAGTACTTC. It codes for CSAKNGVETQYF.

This clonotype was found a few times. The chain combines TRBV6-1 with TRBJ2-3; TRBD2 is a possible D gene (5 bases). The ends were cut back, 8 bases at V and 1 base at J, with 13 bases in the middle. The CDR3 contains 14 residues. The germline gives CDR1 MNHNS, CDR2 SASEGT. CDR3 in amino acids: CASGLRARTDTQYF. In DNA, the CDR3 is TGTGCCAGCGGCCTGAGGGCTCGCACAGATACGCAGTATTTT.

This clonotype has only a few counts. The chain employs TRBV6-5 and TRBJ2-2; possibly TRBD1 for D (6 bases). Germline V gene data show CDR1 as MNHEY and CDR2 as SVGAGI. Trimming removed 7 bases at V and 7 bases at J, with 10 bases between. This CDR3 contains 12 residues. The CDR3 DNA reads TGTGCCAGCATTAACAGGGTCGGGGAGCTGTTTTTT. Its translation: CASINRVGELFF.

This clonotype turned up a few times. The chain carries TRBV5-5 and TRBJ2-7; D might be TRBD1 (5 bases). This CDR3 has 13 amino acids. V lost 1 base to trimming and J lost 3 bases, with 8 bases between them. Germline V lookup: CDR1 SGHKS, CDR2 YYEKEE (reference sequence). CDR3 sequence: CASSLFQGYEQYV. The DNA of the CDR3 is TGTGCCAGCAGCTTGTTTCAGGGCTACGAGCAGTACGTC.

This clonotype was observed a few times. J is TRBJ2-1 and V is TRBV6-2 or TRBV6-3; no clear D gene. Looked up from germline, CDR1 is MNHEY and CDR2 is SVGEGT. V gave up 2 bases and J gave up 0 bases, with 8 bases separating them. The CDR3 is 15 amino acids. CDR3 residues: CASSYKPRSYNEQFF. The CDR3 DNA sequence: TGTGCCAGCAGTTACAAACCGCGCTCCTACAATGAGCAGTTCTTC.

This chain uses TRBV28 with TRBJ1-1; weak D call: TRBD1 (6 bases). V lost 8 bases and J 4 bases, leaving 23 bases between the germline ends. The CDR3 contains 16 residues. Germline V gene lookup returns CDR1 MDHEN and CDR2 SYDVKM. This CDR3 reads CASHTPGGAQGTEAFF. DNA for the CDR3: TGTGCCAGCCATACCCCGGGGGGGGCTCAGGGCACTGAAGCTTTCTTT. Full variable domain (remainder filled in from reference TRBV28 and TRBJ1-1): DVKVTQSSRYLVKRTGEKVFLECVQDMDHENMFWYRQDPGLGLRLIYFSYDVKMKEKGDIPEGYSVSREKKERFSLILESASTNQTSMYLCASHTPGGAQGTEAFFGQGTRLTVV.

This clonotype has only one observation. The chain couples TRBV7-9 to TRBJ1-4; D remains unclear. With 4 bases removed from V and 0 bases from J, the gap between germline ends came to 9 bases. CDR1 is SEHNR and CDR2 is FQNEAQ in the germline V gene (reference sequence). This CDR3 has 15 amino acids. The CDR3 bases are TGTGCCAGCAGCTCCCCGATGGCAACTAATGAAAAACTGTTTTTT. This encodes CASSSPMATNEKLFF.

This chain joins TRBV6-2 or TRBV6-3 and TRBJ2-1; D unresolved. There are 14 residues in the CDR3. Per the germline V gene, CDR1 is MNHEY and CDR2 is SVGEGT. With 6 bases removed from V and 5 bases from J, the gap between germline ends came to 14 bases. In nucleotides, the CDR3 is TGTGCCAGCAGCCCCCTTTGGGCACACAATGAGCAGTTCTTC. Translated, it gives CASSPLWAHNEQFF.

This clonotype was detected a few times. The chain recombines TRBV18 with TRBJ2-1; D unresolved. The V and J ends lost 0 bases and 6 bases respectively, with 15 bases between them. CDR1 and CDR2 from the germline V gene are KGHSH and LQKENI. CDR3 length: 16 amino acids. The CDR3 coding sequence is TGTGCCAGCTCACCACCGGGCCTAAAATTCGCCAATGAGCAGTTCTTC. It translates to CASSPPGLKFANEQFF. The entire variable domain, with the rest obtained from reference TRBV18 and TRBJ2-1, is as follows: NAGVMQNPRHLVRRRGQEARLRCSPMKGHSHVYWYRQLPEEGLKFMVYLQKENIIDESGMPKERFSAEFPKEGPSILRIQQVVRGDSAAYFCASSPPGLKFANEQFFGPGTRLTVL.

The V call is TRBV5-6, the J call TRBJ2-5; D is unclear. Germline V CDR1 and CDR2: SGHDT, YYEEEE. The CDR3 sequence is 13 residues long. Trimming shortened V by 0 bases and J by 5 bases, and 8 bases separated the two germline ends. CDR3 sequence reads: CASSLGGMETQYF. The CDR3 nucleotides read TGTGCCAGCAGCTTGGGTGGGATGGAGACCCAGTACTTC.

The chain couples TRBV5-1 to TRBJ2-1, with D possibly being TRBD2 (6 bases). Germline V gene sequence: CDR1 SGHRS, CDR2 YFSETQ. The V end lost 4 bases, the J end lost 5 bases, and 13 bases lay between the germline ends. The CDR3 length is 14 residues. CDR3 in amino acids: CASSVNGGHNEQFF. The CDR3 DNA is TGCGCCAGCAGCGTTAACGGGGGTCACAATGAGCAGTTCTTC.

The CDR3 region is CASSDRGGTEAFF. In DNA, the CDR3 is TGTGCCAGCAGTGACAGGGGCGGCACTGAAGCTTTCTTT. V is TRBV2 and J is TRBJ1-1, with D possibly TRBD1 on 6 matching bases. The germline V and J ends were trimmed by 3 bases and 4 bases, with 9 bases remaining between them. Germline V gene lookup returns CDR1 SNHLY and CDR2 FYNNEI. The CDR3 sequence is 13 residues long.

V gene TRBV12-3 or TRBV12-4 combines with J gene TRBJ1-1; 7 bases agree with TRBD1. The CDR3 extends over 16 amino acids. J lost 4 bases, V lost 1 base, and 9 bases had no gene match. CDR3 DNA: TGTGCCAGCAGTTTAGAAGTAGGGGCAGGGGGCACTGAAGCTTTCTTT. Protein product: CASSLEVGAGGTEAFF.

This clonotype showed up just a few times. The chain combines TRBV20-1 with TRBJ2-3; D gene unclear. Germline CDR1 reads DFQATT; CDR2 reads SNEGSKA (reference sequence). V lost 0 bases, J lost 1 base, and 8 bases lay in between. CDR3 length: 14 residues. The CDR3 loop reads CSARDSSRTDTQYF. The CDR3 bases are TGCAGTGCTAGAGATAGTAGTCGCACAGATACGCAGTATTTT.

This clonotype was counted between two and nine times. The chain is built from TRBV12-3 or TRBV12-4 and TRBJ1-2, with 9 bases aligning to TRBD1. The V and J ends lost 4 bases and 6 bases, in that order; junction bases with no gene match: 9. The CDR3 spans 15 residues. CDR3 sequence (DNA): TGTGCCAGCAGTTCAGGACAGGGGAGGACGAATGGCTACACCTTC. Protein: CASSSGQGRTNGYTF.

This clonotype was picked up a small number of times. The rearrangement links TRBV28 to TRBJ2-1, with D possibly being TRBD2 (6 bases). The CDR3 spans 16 residues. In germline, CDR1 is MDHEN, CDR2 SYDVKM. With 4 bases removed from V and 6 bases from J, the gap between germline ends came to 19 bases. CDR3 residues: CASSSGGQALRNEQFF. DNA for the CDR3: TGTGCCAGCAGTTCCGGAGGGCAGGCCCTCCGCAATGAGCAGTTCTTC.

This clonotype appeared a few times. The V call is TRBV20-1, the J call TRBJ2-5; a weak D match, TRBD1 (5 bases). The germline V and J ends were trimmed by 3 bases and 5 bases, with 13 bases remaining between them. From germline, CDR1 is DFQATT and CDR2 SNEGSKA (reference sequence). The CDR3 loop spans 13 amino acids. The CDR3 coding sequence is TGCAGTGCTAGTGGCCAGGGTCGGGAGACCCAGTACTTC. Residues: CSASGQGRETQYF.

This clonotype was recorded a few times. The chain has TRBV4-2 and TRBJ1-5, with no clear D. Between the trimmed V and J ends, which lost 1 base and 0 bases, there was a span of 7 bases. The germline gives CDR1 LGHNA, CDR2 YNFKEQ. The CDR3 extends over 15 amino acids. In nucleotides, the CDR3 is TGTGCCAGCAGCCAAGCCCTCTCTAGCAATCAGCCCCAGCATTTT. Translated: CASSQALSSNQPQHF.

The chain has TRBV2 and TRBJ2-2, with unresolved D. The CDR3 sequence is 15 residues long. Germline V gives CDR1 SNHLY, CDR2 FYNNEI. V was cut by 8 bases and J by 6 bases, with 19 bases left in between. The CDR3, as DNA: TGTGCCAGCGAGACCGGCCTACCACCCTCCGGGGAGCTGTTTTTT. Translation gives CASETGLPPSGELFF.

This clonotype was counted once. The genes are TRBV4-3 and TRBJ1-2; D is possibly TRBD1 (5 bases). V shed 0 bases and J shed 5 bases, with 10 bases lying between them. The V gene's germline CDR1 is LGHNA and CDR2 YSLEER. The CDR3 has 14 amino acids. The chain's CDR3 is CASSQDFRDYGYTF. The CDR3 region has the DNA TGCGCCAGCAGCCAAGATTTCAGGGATTATGGCTACACCTTC.